This T cell receptor (beta chain) appears in the sequencing data of a study of type 1 regulatory T cells. Study in general: T-allo10 is an in vitro-generated, Tr1-enriched CD4 T cell product specific for alloantigen.

Per the germline V gene, CDR1 is DFQATT and CDR2 is SNEGSKA (reference sequence). The length of the CDR3 is 16 residues. V was clipped by 4 bases and J by 0 bases, with 16 bases between them. Via MiXCR, TCRdb re-called the reads, giving one row per CDR3 protein. This sample has about 60,000 distinct CDR3 sequences, with around 49% found just once. Regarding this clonotype: What it recognizes is unknown.

The study, taken as a whole, reports: Type 1 regulatory T cells had a more restricted TCR repertoire than non-type 1 regulatory T cells.

Input material: cultured non-Tr1 T cells, either the whole culture or a sorted T cell fraction (not recorded which). The chain recombines TRBV20-1 with TRBJ2-4, with a weak D call TRBD2 (5 bases). This clonotype was sampled from a human donor in good health. The CDR3 protein is CSATPLEARAKNIQYF. The CDR3 DNA is TGCAGTGCTACCCCGTTGGAGGCGCGAGCCAAAAACATTCAGTACTTC.